This TCR beta chain is from a study of CD8 T cells in ankylosing spondylitis. TCRdb re-analysed the 5' RACE reads in MiXCR, keeping a single row per CDR3 protein. The sample includes roughly 250,000 distinct CDR3 sequences, 8% to 9.5% of them seen just once. This clonotype was seen repeatedly, ten times or more. Its antigen is not known. General study findings and limits: As reported, disease-linked clones showed significant enrichment in matched ankylosing spondylitis synovial fluid.

This CDR3 contains 14 residues. With 3 bases removed from V and 7 bases from J, the gap between germline ends came to 16 bases. Germline values: CDR1 GTSNPN, CDR2 SVGIG (reference sequence). The specimen was blood, either unsorted or a sorted T cell fraction (not recorded which). V usage is TRBV30 and J usage is TRBJ2-1; D gene ambiguous. The TCR was taken from a male donor with ankylosing spondylitis or in good health (not recorded which). DNA for the CDR3: TGTGCCTGGAGGGGCAGTCCTAAACCTAATGAGCAGTTCTTC. This translates into CAWRGSPKPNEQFF.